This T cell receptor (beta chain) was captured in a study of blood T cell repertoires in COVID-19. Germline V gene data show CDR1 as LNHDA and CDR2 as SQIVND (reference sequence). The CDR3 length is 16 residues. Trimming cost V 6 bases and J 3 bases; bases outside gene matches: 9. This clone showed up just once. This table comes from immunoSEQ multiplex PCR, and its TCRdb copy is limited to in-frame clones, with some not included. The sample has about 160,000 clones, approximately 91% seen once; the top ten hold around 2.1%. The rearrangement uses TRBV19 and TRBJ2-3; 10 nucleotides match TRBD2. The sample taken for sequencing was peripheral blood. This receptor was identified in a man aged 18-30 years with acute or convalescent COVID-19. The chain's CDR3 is CASRSQREGLTDTQYF. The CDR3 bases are TGTGCCAGTAGATCTCAGCGGGAGGGCCTAACAGATACGCAGTATTTT.